This record looks at one T cell receptor beta chain sequence and its context. Its antigen is not identified. The method was immunoSEQ multiplex PCR; TCRdb's version includes in-frame clones alone and lacks a portion of them. The sample carries some 15,000 clones, 85% recorded once. This specimen comes from a study of T cells in narcolepsy. The ends were cut back, 9 bases at V and 3 bases at J, with 23 bases in the middle. CDR1 and CDR2 from the germline V gene are MGHDK and SYGVNS. The CDR3 extends over 16 amino acids. The study's findings and limits: Blood of same and different patients, but not healthy controls, reportedly held recurring autoreactive clonotypes.

The sequencing sample was made of memory (CD45RA-) CD4+ T cells from blood. The chain recombines TRBV25-1 with TRBJ1-1; D possibly corresponds to TRBD1 (6 bases). The clonotype comes from a human donor in good health. The CDR3 DNA is TGTGCCAGGTACCGATGGACAGCGCTCGATCACACTGAAGCTTTCTTT. Translated, it gives CARYRWTALDHTEAFF.